This is a list of T cell receptor beta chains from one sample in a study of blood T cell repertoires in COVID-19. Assay used: immunoSEQ multiplex PCR; TCRdb lists only in-frame clones, some missing. The sample records under 80,000 clones, around 87% being singletons. Sequenced: peripheral blood. All receptors derive from a man between 65 and 85 years old with acute or convalescent COVID-19. The CDR3 runs from the conserved cysteine through the conserved F or W. The order of the fields is J gene, V gene, clone size, D gene, CDR3 DNA, CDR3 protein. The D gene is left open where the match is weak. Not every row has a clone size; where given, it reads once, few, many or a size class.

j_gene: TRBJ2-3; v_gene: TRBV20-1; abundance: -; d_gene: -; CDR3nt: TGCAGTGCTAGTCCGGCGGAGGGGGCGAATACGCAGTATTTT; CDR3aa: CSASPAEGANTQYF
j_gene: TRBJ1-1; v_gene: TRBV7-9; abundance: few; d_gene: -; CDR3nt: TGTGCCAGCAGCCCATCCCTATGGCCAGGGTGGGAGAACACTGAAGCTTTCTTT; CDR3aa: CASSPSLWPGWENTEAFF
j_gene: TRBJ1-1; v_gene: TRBV18; abundance: -; d_gene: -; CDR3nt: TGTGCCAGCTCACCGGGACTTGGGGGCACTGAAGCTTTCTTT; CDR3aa: CASSPGLGGTEAFF
j_gene: TRBJ2-7; v_gene: TRBV5-6; abundance: -; d_gene: -; CDR3nt: TGTGCCAGCAGAACTGACAGAGGCTCTTCCTACGAGCAGTACTTC; CDR3aa: CASRTDRGSSYEQYF
j_gene: TRBJ1-4; v_gene: TRBV5-6; abundance: -; d_gene: -; CDR3nt: TGTGCCAGCAGCTTCCGGGGTGAGGGTGGAAAACTGTTTTTT; CDR3aa: CASSFRGEGGKLFF
j_gene: TRBJ2-1; v_gene: TRBV7-2; abundance: few; d_gene: -; CDR3nt: TGTGCCAGCAGCTTAGCGAGGACAGAGAACAATGAGCAGTTCTTC; CDR3aa: CASSLARTENNEQFF
j_gene: TRBJ1-2; v_gene: TRBV2; abundance: -; d_gene: -; CDR3nt: TGTGCCAGCAGTCCCCTAACAGGGAACTATGGCTACACCTTC; CDR3aa: CASSPLTGNYGYTF
j_gene: TRBJ2-1; v_gene: TRBV5-1; abundance: -; d_gene: TRBD2; CDR3nt: TGCGCCAGCAGCCTAGCGGGAGGGGAGGGGAGGTTCTTC; CDR3aa: CASSLAGGEGRFF
j_gene: TRBJ1-5; v_gene: TRBV7-9; abundance: -; d_gene: TRBD1; CDR3nt: TGTGCCAGCAGCTTAGGCGGACAGGACAATCAGCCCCAGCATTTT; CDR3aa: CASSLGGQDNQPQHF
j_gene: TRBJ1-4; v_gene: TRBV5-1; abundance: -; d_gene: -; CDR3nt: TGCGCCAGCAGCTTCCCGGAACGGAGTGAAAAACTGTTTTTT; CDR3aa: CASSFPERSEKLFF
j_gene: TRBJ2-3; v_gene: TRBV12-5; abundance: once; d_gene: TRBD2; CDR3nt: TGTGCTAGTGGTCCCCATTCGGGGGGGCCCGCAGATACGCAGTATTTT; CDR3aa: CASGPHSGGPADTQYF
j_gene: TRBJ2-7; v_gene: TRBV7-6; abundance: once; d_gene: TRBD1; CDR3nt: TGTGCCAGCAGCTCCCGACAGGGCAACTACGAGCAGTACTTC; CDR3aa: CASSSRQGNYEQYF
j_gene: TRBJ1-2; v_gene: TRBV6-1; abundance: -; d_gene: -; CDR3nt: TGTGCCAGCAGTGAAGCGCGGGCAGCAAGTGGCTACACCTTC; CDR3aa: CASSEARAASGYTF
j_gene: TRBJ1-1; v_gene: TRBV5-6; abundance: -; d_gene: -; CDR3nt: TGTGCCAGCAGCCCCGGGGCAGGACTAATGAACACTGAAGCTTTCTTT; CDR3aa: CASSPGAGLMNTEAFF
j_gene: TRBJ1-5; v_gene: TRBV5-4; abundance: -; d_gene: -; CDR3nt: TGTGCCAGCAGCTTGGAGAGACTCAATCAGCCCCAGCATTTT; CDR3aa: CASSLERLNQPQHF
j_gene: TRBJ2-3; v_gene: TRBV7-9; abundance: -; d_gene: TRBD2; CDR3nt: TGTGCCAGCAGCTTTGCGCCAGTACAGCGGGGGTCAGATACGCAGTATTTT; CDR3aa: CASSFAPVQRGSDTQYF
j_gene: TRBJ2-1; v_gene: TRBV20-1; abundance: once; d_gene: -; CDR3nt: TGCAGTGCTGCAGGTTACAATGAGCAGTTCTTC; CDR3aa: CSAAGYNEQFF
j_gene: TRBJ2-3; v_gene: TRBV5-1; abundance: -; d_gene: -; CDR3nt: TGCGCCAGCAGCCCTTCCGTCAGCACAGATACGCAGTATTTT; CDR3aa: CASSPSVSTDTQYF
j_gene: TRBJ1-6; v_gene: TRBV5-1; abundance: -; d_gene: TRBD1; CDR3nt: TGCGCCAGCAGCCCTCCGGGACAGGGAGGAAGGGGTAATTCACCCCTCCACTTT; CDR3aa: CASSPPGQGGRGNSPLHF
j_gene: TRBJ1-6; v_gene: TRBV6-2/TRBV6-3; abundance: -; d_gene: -; CDR3nt: TGTGCCAGCAGTTACTCGAATAGGGGATCACCCCTCCACTTT; CDR3aa: CASSYSNRGSPLHF
j_gene: TRBJ2-3; v_gene: TRBV10-3; abundance: -; d_gene: TRBD1; CDR3nt: TGTGCCATCAGTGATTTCAGAGGGGGCGGGGATACGCAGTATTTT; CDR3aa: CAISDFRGGGDTQYF
j_gene: TRBJ2-2; v_gene: TRBV6-2/TRBV6-3; abundance: -; d_gene: -; CDR3nt: TGTGCCAGCAGTCCCCAGTTTGGTAACACCGGGGAGCTGTTTTTT; CDR3aa: CASSPQFGNTGELFF
j_gene: TRBJ1-1; v_gene: TRBV2; abundance: -; d_gene: -; CDR3nt: TGTGCCAGCAGTGTAGAGGGCCCGGACACTGAAGCTTTCTTT; CDR3aa: CASSVEGPDTEAFF
j_gene: TRBJ1-3; v_gene: TRBV12-3/TRBV12-4; abundance: -; d_gene: -; CDR3nt: TGTGCCAGCAGTTTGGGAGGGAGAAACACCATATATTTT; CDR3aa: CASSLGGRNTIYF